This entry lists 28 T cell receptor beta chains sequenced from one sample in a study of T cell responses to AZD1222 COVID-19 vaccine. Produced via immunoSEQ multiplex PCR; TCRdb's table is partial and in-frame only. The sample consists of roughly 120,000 clones, 70% to 90% of them appearing once. This material consisted of peripheral blood, taken on day 0 of AZD1222 vaccination. These receptors originate from an adult in good health.

This chain joins TRBV24-1 and TRBJ1-1; D uncertain. This CDR3 comprises 13 residues. The V end lost 4 bases, the J end lost 6 bases, and 11 bases lay between the germline ends. CDR1 KGHDR and CDR2 SFDVKD come from the germline V gene. CDR3 sequence (DNA): TGTGCCACCAGTGAGGTGGGAGTGGCTGAAGCTTTCTTT. Protein: CATSEVGVAEAFF.

The chain recombines TRBV7-2 with TRBJ2-7; no firm D call. Germline-derived CDR1 and CDR2 are SGHTA and FQGNSA. The CDR3 consists of 13 residues. V lost 3 bases to trimming and J lost 3 bases, with 9 bases between them. CDR3 region: CASSFQEIYEQYF. The DNA of the CDR3 is TGTGCCAGCAGCTTTCAGGAGATCTACGAGCAGTACTTC.

The J gene is TRBJ2-1, the V gene TRBV5-1; D is ambiguous. Germline V gene sequence: CDR1 SGHRS, CDR2 YFSETQ. V was pared by 5 bases and J by 0 bases, with 12 bases between. This CDR3 region has 15 residues. CDR3 sequence: CASRIDSSSYNEQFF. In DNA form, the CDR3 reads TGCGCCAGCAGAATAGACTCAAGCTCCTACAATGAGCAGTTCTTC.

The CDR3 is CASSHTSGGGSYEQYF. CDR3 coding DNA: TGTGCCAGCAGCCACACATCCGGTGGGGGCTCCTACGAGCAGTACTTC. The V gene is TRBV7-9, the J gene TRBJ2-7; TRBD1 or TRBD2 may be the D gene (5 bases each). Trimming took 5 bases from V and 0 from J, leaving 17 bases between them. Germline loops: CDR1 SEHNR, CDR2 FQNEAQ (reference sequence). This CDR3 spans 16 amino acids.

The chain joins TRBV5-1 to TRBJ1-5, with TRBD1 identical over 8 bases. Unmatched junction bases numbered 9, after V lost 4 bases and J lost 6 bases. Germline V lookup: CDR1 SGHRS, CDR2 YFSETQ. This CDR3 region has 15 residues. DNA of the CDR3: TGCGCCAGCAGCCCTTTGACAGGGGTCGGTCAGCCCCAGCATTTT. It is translated as CASSPLTGVGQPQHF.

The chain employs TRBV5-1 and TRBJ1-2; 7 nucleotides line up with TRBD1. Trimming took 0 bases from V and 1 from J; bases not matched to a gene: 0. The CDR3 runs to 14 residues. The germline V gene has CDR1 SGHRS and CDR2 YFSETQ. The CDR3 sequence: CASSLGDSNYGYTF. The CDR3 DNA is TGCGCCAGCAGCTTGGGGGACAGTAACTATGGCTACACCTTC.

The genes are TRBV7-9 and TRBJ1-2; D is perhaps TRBD1 (6 bases). V dropped 5 bases and J dropped 5 bases, with 9 bases sitting between them. This CDR3 spans 12 amino acids. The germline gives CDR1 SEHNR, CDR2 FQNEAQ (reference sequence). CDR3 sequence reads: CASSDGQYGYTF. The CDR3 nucleotides are TGTGCCAGCAGCGACGGACAGTATGGCTACACCTTC. Supplemented by reference TRBV7-9 and TRBJ1-2, the full variable domain reads DTGVSQNPRHKITKRGQNVTFRCDPISEHNRLYWYRQTLGQGPEFLTYFQNEAQLEKSRLLSDRFSAERPKGSFSTLEIQRTEQGDSAMYLCASSDGQYGYTFGSGTRLTVV.

This sequence joins TRBV3-1 (or the pseudogene TRBV3-2) and TRBJ2-1; TRBD2 matches at 8 bases. Germline V gives CDR1 LGHDT, CDR2 YNNKEL (reference sequence). The junction had 7 bases not matched to a gene; V was cut back by 0 bases and J by 0 bases. The CDR3 is 18 residues long. CDR3 bases: TGTGCCAGCAGCCAAGATAATTCCGGGACTAGCTCCTACAATGAGCAGTTCTTC. Translating it yields CASSQDNSGTSSYNEQFF.

This clone was counted once. The chain uses TRBV11-3 and TRBJ1-1; D is unresolved. The length of the CDR3 is 11 residues. The V gene's germline CDR1 is SGHNT and CDR2 YENEEA. Trimming pared 4 bases from V and 11 bases from J, leaving 11 bases between. The CDR3 bases are TGTGCCAGCAGCTGGAGCGGACGGGCTTTCTTT. Its translation is CASSWSGRAFF.

The DNA of the CDR3 is TGTGCCAGCAGGGGGACAGCCTCTGGAAACACCATATATTTT. Translating gives CASRGTASGNTIYF. The chain combines TRBV6-5 with TRBJ1-3; 7 bases fit TRBD1. CDR3 length equals 14 residues. Germline V gene data show CDR1 as MNHEY and CDR2 as SVGAGI. The V and J ends lost 6 bases and 0 bases, in that order; junction bases with no gene match: 2.

The rearrangement joins TRBV5-6 to TRBJ2-1, with D maybe TRBD2 (6 bases). V lost 3 bases and J lost 3, with 16 bases in between. The germline CDR1 and CDR2 sequences are SGHDT and YYEEEE. The CDR3 totals 16 residues. CDR3 in amino acids: CASSSNFGTFYNEQFF. The CDR3 DNA follows: TGTGCCAGCAGCTCCAATTTTGGGACTTTCTACAATGAGCAGTTCTTC.

The chain couples TRBV6-2 or TRBV6-3 to TRBJ1-5, with D possibly being TRBD1 (5 bases). The CDR3 is 14 residues long. Trimming left V 3 bases short and J 5 bases short, with 11 bases between. The germline gives CDR1 MNHEY, CDR2 SVGEGT. DNA for the CDR3: TGTGCCAGCAGTTATTATAGGGACCATCAGCCCCAGCATTTT. Translation gives CASSYYRDHQPQHF.

The chain is built from TRBV10-2 and TRBJ2-1; 7 nucleotides line up with TRBD2. Germline V gives CDR1 WSHSY, CDR2 SAAADI. The CDR3 has 18 residues. V gave up 6 bases and J gave up 0 bases; unmatched junction bases: 14. The DNA for the CDR3 is TGCGCCAGCAGCGCCCTTTTGGGGGACTATAGCTCCTACAATGAGCAGTTCTTC. Amino acid sequence: CASSALLGDYSSYNEQFF.

This chain connects TRBV5-1 to TRBJ2-3, with D perhaps TRBD2 (6 bases). The CDR3 runs 13 residues. Trimming removed 5 bases from V and 2 bases from J, with 9 bases in between. Germline CDR1 SGHRS, CDR2 YFSETQ. The CDR3 region has the DNA TGCGCCAGCAGATCGCGGGACACAGATACGCAGTATTTT. Protein: CASRSRDTDTQYF.

The chain carries TRBV6-6 and TRBJ2-1, with TRBD1 as a possible D gene (5 bases). CDR3 length: 15 amino acids. Trimming shortened V by 2 bases and J by 1 base, and 9 bases separated the two germline ends. CDR1 is MNHNY, CDR2 SVGAGI, per germline (reference sequence). In DNA, the CDR3 is TGTGCCAGCAGTTACAGGGGCACTTCCTACAATGAGCAGTTCTTC. It codes for CASSYRGTSYNEQFF.

The chain carries TRBV7-6 and TRBJ1-6; 9 nucleotides line up with TRBD1. This CDR3 has 15 amino acids. V shed 0 bases, J shed 7 bases, and the junction held 1 base outside the gene matches. Germline V gives CDR1 SGHVS, CDR2 FNYEAQ. The CDR3 DNA is TGTGCCAGCAGCTTAGCCGGGACAGGGAATTCACCCCTCCACTTT. Amino acid sequence: CASSLAGTGNSPLHF.

The V call is TRBV5-3, the J call TRBJ1-2, with unresolved D. TRBV5-3 is placed among ORFs of uncertain function. V dropped 6 bases and J dropped 4 bases, with 10 bases sitting between them. The CDR3 runs 12 residues. In DNA form, the CDR3 reads TGTGCCAGAAAGGGTTTTTCCTATGGCTACACCTTC. Translating it yields CARKGFSYGYTF.

This clone was recorded a few times. Written as DNA, the CDR3 is TGTGCCACCAGCCCAACTAGCGGTAGCTACGAGCAGTACTTC. It specifies CATSPTSGSYEQYF. The genes are TRBV15 and TRBJ2-7; 8 bases fit TRBD2. V lost 5 bases, J lost 3 bases, and 6 bases stayed unmatched. Germline V lookup: CDR1 LNHNV, CDR2 YYDKDF (reference sequence). This CDR3 has 14 amino acids. Variable domain in full (rest from reference TRBV15 and TRBJ2-7): DAMVIQNPRYQVTQFGKPVTLSCSQTLNHNVMYWYQQKSSQAPKLLFHYYDKDFNNEADTPDNFQSRRPNTSFCFLDIRSPGLGDTAMYLCATSPTSGSYEQYFGPGTRLTVT.

The V call is TRBV24-1, the J call TRBJ2-4; TRBD2 is a possible D gene (6 bases). This CDR3 has 15 amino acids. The germline V gene has CDR1 KGHDR and CDR2 SFDVKD. V lost 6 bases, J lost 4 bases, and 15 bases lay in between. As DNA, the CDR3 is TGTGCCACCAGTACCGGGATGGGGAGGAAAAACATTCAGTACTTC. The encoded protein is CATSTGMGRKNIQYF.

The V and J genes are TRBV7-9 and TRBJ2-2; the match to TRBD2 covers 9 bases. The CDR3 sequence is 14 residues long. The V and J ends lost 5 bases and 5 bases, in that order; junction bases with no gene match: 3. Germline V gene lookup returns CDR1 SEHNR and CDR2 FQNEAQ (reference sequence). The CDR3 loop reads CASSPGLATGELFF. CDR3 bases: TGTGCCAGCAGCCCCGGACTAGCGACCGGGGAGCTGTTTTTT. Combining the CDR3 with reference TRBV7-9 and TRBJ2-2 gives the whole variable domain DTGVSQNPRHKITKRGQNVTFRCDPISEHNRLYWYRQTLGQGPEFLTYFQNEAQLEKSRLLSDRFSAERPKGSFSTLEIQRTEQGDSAMYLCASSPGLATGELFFGEGSRLTVL.

This sequence joins TRBV19 and TRBJ1-3, with TRBD1 matching over 7 bases. J was trimmed by 0 bases and V by 6 bases; bases with no gene match: 2. Germline V gives CDR1 LNHDA, CDR2 SQIVND (reference sequence). The CDR3 contains 14 residues. In nucleotides, the CDR3 is TGTGCCAGTAGGGGACAGCTCTCTGGAAACACCATATATTTT. It yields the protein CASRGQLSGNTIYF.

The sample holds a few counts of this clone. The J gene is TRBJ1-2, the V gene TRBV5-6, with D tentatively TRBD1 (5 bases). This CDR3 comprises 14 residues. V shed 3 bases and J shed 2 bases, with 11 bases lying between them. Looked up from germline, CDR1 is SGHDT and CDR2 is YYEEEE. Here the CDR3 reads CASSSRGLNYGYTF. In nucleotides, the CDR3 is TGTGCCAGCAGCTCGAGGGGCCTGAACTATGGCTACACCTTC.

The J gene is TRBJ1-1, the V gene TRBV9, with 8 bases matching TRBD1. V lost 3 bases, J lost 1 base, and 8 bases stayed unmatched. The CDR3 is 16 residues long. Germline assignment: CDR1 SGDLS and CDR2 YYNGEE. DNA of the CDR3: TGTGCCAGCAGCGGAAAACGCGGGACAGGGAACACTGAAGCTTTCTTT. Its translation is CASSGKRGTGNTEAFF.

The chain uses TRBV5-1 and TRBJ2-3; 8 bases match TRBD1. V was clipped by 4 bases and J by 0 bases; unmatched bases: 7. The CDR3 contains 16 residues. Germline CDR1 SGHRS, CDR2 YFSETQ. The CDR3 protein is CASSAPQGASTDTQYF. DNA for the CDR3: TGCGCCAGCAGCGCTCCGCAGGGGGCGAGCACAGATACGCAGTATTTT.

The chain couples TRBV11-1 to TRBJ1-2; 7 positions match TRBD1. V shed 5 bases, J shed 7 bases, and the junction held 7 bases outside the gene matches. The CDR3 runs 13 residues. Germline V lookup: CDR1 SGHAT, CDR2 FQDESV (reference sequence). In nucleotides, the CDR3 is TGTGCCAGCAGCCCCGACAGGGTCTCTGGCTACACCTTC. Translation gives CASSPDRVSGYTF.

The chain recombines TRBV10-3 with TRBJ2-5, with 10 bases lining up with TRBD2. CDR3 length: 14 amino acids. The germline CDR1 and CDR2 sequences are ENHRY and SYGVKD. Trimming removed 4 bases from V and 2 bases from J; junction bases left unmatched: 1. CDR3 sequence reads: CAISGSGGQETQYF. DNA of the CDR3: TGTGCCATCAGTGGTAGCGGGGGGCAAGAGACCCAGTACTTC.

The J gene is TRBJ1-1, the V gene TRBV4-3; no firm D call. Germline V gives CDR1 LGHNA, CDR2 YSLEER. V lost 0 bases to trimming and J lost 0 bases, with 8 bases between them. This CDR3 spans 15 amino acids. The CDR3 sequence is CASSQDATLNTEAFF. CDR3 in DNA: TGCGCCAGCAGCCAAGATGCCACTCTGAACACTGAAGCTTTCTTT.

V usage is TRBV19 and J usage is TRBJ2-3, with 12 bases lining up with TRBD2. The CDR3 loop spans 17 amino acids. V lost 5 bases to trimming and J lost 0 bases; unmatched junction nucleotides: 6. The germline CDR1 and CDR2 sequences are LNHDA and SQIVND (reference sequence). In DNA, the CDR3 is TGTGCCAGTAGTTATTCCGGGACTAGCGGGAGCACAGATACGCAGTATTTT. Protein sequence: CASSYSGTSGSTDTQYF.